The rows below give T cell receptor beta chains drawn from one sample of a study of blood T cell repertoires in COVID-19. The protocol was immunoSEQ multiplex PCR, while the TCRdb copy is restricted to in-frame clones and leaves out a portion. The table lists about 240,000 clones, around 87% of them singletons. The sequenced material came from peripheral blood. Receptors originate from a man aged 55 to 69 who had recovered from COVID-19. Both conserved end residues are part of each CDR3. A D gene is named only where the DNA matches it firmly. Clone sizes are given selectively: once, few, many, or a class where the clone is expanded.

-	-	TRBV4-1	TRBJ2-3	15	TGCGCCACCAAGGACAGCCGGGGGGGCACAGATACGCAGTATTTT	CATKDSRGGTDTQYF
TRBD2	once	TRBV5-1	TRBJ2-1	20	TGCGCCAGCAGCTTGTATTTAGTGGGGACTAGCGGGGGGATTGGCAATGAGCAGTTCTTC	CASSLYLVGTSGGIGNEQFF
TRBD2	few	TRBV4-2	TRBJ2-2	14	TGTGCCAGCAGCCGTACTAGCGACGTCGGGGAGCTGTTTTTT	CASSRTSDVGELFF
TRBD2	-	TRBV7-2	TRBJ2-1	16	TGTGCCAGCAGCTCGGTAGGCGGACTAGCGGGGAATGAGCAGTTCTTC	CASSSVGGLAGNEQFF
-	-	TRBV5-6	TRBJ2-2	14	TGTGCCAGCAGCCGGGGACAGAACACCGGGGAGCTGTTTTTT	CASSRGQNTGELFF
TRBD1	-	TRBV5-7	TRBJ2-7	15	TGTGCCAGCAGTCCCGGGACAGGGGTATGCTACGAGCAGTACTTC	CASSPGTGVCYEQYF
TRBD1	-	TRBV7-9	TRBJ2-2	16	TGTGCCAGCAGCTTACGGGACAGGGGGTTAACCGGGGAGCTGTTTTTT	CASSLRDRGLTGELFF
-	-	TRBV6-1	TRBJ2-2	15	TGTGCCAGCAGTGAAGGGGCGCGACAAACCGGGGAGCTGTTTTTT	CASSEGARQTGELFF
-	-	TRBV3-1/TRBV3-2	TRBJ1-1	15	TGTGCCAGCAGCCAAGAAGGCAGGGTGAACACTGAAGCTTTCTTT	CASSQEGRVNTEAFF
TRBD1	-	TRBV29-1	TRBJ1-1	13	TGCAGCGCCGGAGACAGGGCTTGGACTGAAGCTTTCTTT	CSAGDRAWTEAFF
TRBD2	-	TRBV28	TRBJ2-1	15	TGTGCCAGCAGTCGTGTCGGGGGGGCCTACAATGAGCAGTTCTTC	CASSRVGGAYNEQFF
TRBD1	-	TRBV5-1	TRBJ2-7	15	TGCGCCAGCAGCGACAGGACAGGAGATTATACGCTGCAGTACTTC	CASSDRTGDYTLQYF
TRBD1	-	TRBV11-2	TRBJ1-3	15	TGTGCCAGCAGCCCTCTCGTGACAGGGGGCAACACCATATATTTT	CASSPLVTGGNTIYF
-	-	TRBV6-5	TRBJ1-6	15	TGTGCCAGCAGACGTACACAGGCCTATAATTCACCCCTCCACTTT	CASRRTQAYNSPLHF
TRBD2	once	TRBV30	TRBJ2-2	14	TGTGCCTGGAGTGTGGGACTAGACACCGGGGAGCTGTTTTTT	CAWSVGLDTGELFF
-	-	TRBV7-8	TRBJ1-6	16	TGTGCCAGCAGCTTATCTTGGGGGCAGGGCAATTCACCCCTCCACTTT	CASSLSWGQGNSPLHF
TRBD1	-	TRBV23-1	TRBJ1-1	16	TGCGCCAGCAGTCAATGGGGGACAGGGGGCGTCACTGAAGCTTTCTTT	CASSQWGTGGVTEAFF
TRBD2	once	TRBV30	TRBJ2-2	14	TGTGCCTGGAATCCGGGACTAGCGGCCGGGGAGCTGTTTTTT	CAWNPGLAAGELFF
-	-	TRBV6-5	TRBJ2-7	15	TGTGCCAGCACCCAATCCCGGTCGGGGTCCAGGGAGCAGTACTTC	CASTQSRSGSREQYF
-	-	TRBV5-6	TRBJ2-5	14	TGTGCCAGCAGCCGCCACGGGGGTTCAGAGACCCAGTACTTC	CASSRHGGSETQYF
TRBD1	-	TRBV7-6	TRBJ1-4	13	TGTGCCAGCAGCTTATTAGGGGGCGGGAAACTGTTTTTT	CASSLLGGGKLFF
TRBD1	-	TRBV27	TRBJ1-6	14	TGTGCCAGCAGTTTTGTAGGGGGCGATTCACCCCTCCACTTT	CASSFVGGDSPLHF
TRBD2	-	TRBV11-2	TRBJ2-2	18	TGTGCCAGCAGCTTAGTTGTTAGCGGGGGATCTAGGACCGGGGAGCTGTTTTTT	CASSLVVSGGSRTGELFF
-	few	TRBV7-2	TRBJ2-7	13	TGTGCCAGCAGCCCCCAGGGGACCCGGGAGCAGTACTTC	CASSPQGTREQYF
-	-	TRBV20-1	TRBJ1-2	10	TGCAGTGCTAGACTTTATGGCTACACCTTC	CSARLYGYTF
TRBD1	few	TRBV7-2	TRBJ1-4	16	TGTGCCAGCAGCACCAGACCGGGACAGACTAATGAAAAACTGTTTTTT	CASSTRPGQTNEKLFF